Each of the 3 T cell receptor beta chains below was sequenced from the same sample in a study of T-cell memory formation after mild COVID-19. Using its own MiXCR run on the 5' RACE reads, TCRdb lists one record per CDR3 protein. The sample lists a few hundred thousand distinct CDR3 sequences, under 30% occurring once. The source material was PBMCs or a T cell subset sorted from them (not recorded which). These receptors originate from an adult woman who had mild COVID-19 (a few samples of this study predate the infection). Cell type and time point are not known.

This clonotype was found a few times. The chain uses TRBV7-2 and TRBJ1-5, with unresolved D. CDR1 and CDR2 (germline): SGHTA, FQGNSA. The germline V and J ends were trimmed by 2 bases and 1 base, with 9 bases remaining between them. The CDR3 covers 15 residues. The DNA for the CDR3 is TGTGCCAGCAGCTTAACCAGTATCAGCAATCAGCCCCAGCATTTT. Translation gives CASSLTSISNQPQHF. The full variable domain, with the rest looked up from reference TRBV7-2 and TRBJ1-5, is GAGVSQSPSNKVTEKGKDVELRCDPISGHTALYWYRQSLGQGLEFLIYFQGNSAPDKSGLPSDRFSAERTGGSVSTLTIQRTQQEDSAVYLCASSLTSISNQPQHFGDGTRLSIL.

This clonotype was seen only a few times. The CDR3 bases are TGTGCCACCAGTGATTTGGGTCGGGACGGCGGGAGGGAGCAGTTCTTC. Protein: CATSDLGRDGGREQFF. This sequence joins TRBV24-1 and TRBJ2-1; 8 bases agree with TRBD2. This CDR3 has 16 residues. The germline gives CDR1 KGHDR, CDR2 SFDVKD. Germline trimming cut 0 bases from V and 10 bases from J; bases unmatched to any gene: 10.

The chain joins TRBV12-3 or TRBV12-4 to TRBJ2-1; D unresolved. V lost 7 bases, J lost 4 bases, and 11 bases lay in between. The CDR3 has 13 residues. The CDR3 region has the DNA TGTGCCAGCACCAGAGGACGGTACAATGAGCAGTTCTTC. Its protein is CASTRGRYNEQFF.